The 21 T cell receptor beta chains given below trace back to one sample, sequenced in a study of T cell repertoires in cytomegalovirus infection. TCRdb processed the reads anew with MiXCR; each CDR3 protein has one entry. This repertoire shows some 800,000 distinct CDR3 sequences, 30% to 35% found once; its top ten account for approximately 13%. No antigen has been identified for these receptors. Sequencing was performed on cultured CD8+ T cells from PBMCs, taken from culture after CMV antigen stimulation. The origin of the receptors is a human donor in good health (CMV status not recorded). Some clones in this sample may be carry-over from other donors' samples.

This clonotype was seen ten or more times. The genes are TRBV7-6 and TRBJ2-2; D remains ambiguous. V lost 1 base, J lost 7 bases, and 13 bases lay in between. This CDR3 region has 15 residues. The V gene's germline CDR1 is SGHVS and CDR2 FNYEAQ. The CDR3 loop reads CASSLGLPDSGELFF. The CDR3 DNA sequence: TGTGCCAGCAGCTTAGGACTGCCGGATAGCGGGGAGCTGTTTTTT.

The chain carries TRBV27 and TRBJ2-2, with D perhaps TRBD2 (5 bases). V was clipped by 9 bases and J by 4 bases, with 12 bases between them. The CDR3 is 13 amino acids. Germline assignment: CDR1 MNHEY and CDR2 SMNVEV (reference sequence). The CDR3 protein is CASLALGTGELFF. DNA for the CDR3: TGTGCCAGTCTAGCTCTAGGCACCGGGGAGCTGTTTTTT.

This clonotype has more than one count but fewer than ten. The rearrangement joins TRBV6-2 or TRBV6-3 to TRBJ2-1; TRBD2 matches 7 bases. J was trimmed by 2 bases and V by 6 bases; bases with no gene match: 7. The CDR3 contains 15 residues. In germline, CDR1 is MNHEY, CDR2 SVGEGT. This CDR3 reads CASRLGGIAYNEQFF. The CDR3 region has the DNA TGTGCCAGCAGGCTGGGAGGGATTGCCTACAATGAGCAGTTCTTC.

The chain links TRBV5-6 to TRBJ1-1; D is possibly TRBD1 (5 bases). From germline, CDR1 is SGHDT and CDR2 YYEEEE. This CDR3 has 15 residues. The V and J ends lost 0 bases and 7 bases respectively, with 16 bases between them. CDR3 sequence (DNA): TGTGCCAGCAGCTTGGACCCAATGGACAACCGTGAAGCTTTCTTT. It specifies CASSLDPMDNREAFF.

A few counts support this clonotype. The rearrangement links TRBV10-3 to TRBJ2-7; D might be TRBD2 (6 bases). The CDR3 runs 15 residues. Trimming shortened V by 6 bases and J by 1 base, and 16 bases separated the two germline ends. Germline loops: CDR1 ENHRY, CDR2 SYGVKD. CDR3 region: CAIRVAGPPSYEQYF. The CDR3 region has the DNA TGTGCCATCAGAGTGGCGGGACCCCCGTCCTACGAGCAGTACTTC.

In this sample, this clonotype turned up many times. J is TRBJ2-1 and V is TRBV4-1; 10 positions match TRBD1. CDR1 MGHRA and CDR2 YSYEKL come from the germline V gene. Losses at the gene ends were 2 bases for V and 8 bases for J; bases not matched to a gene: 9. The CDR3 sequence is 16 residues long. CDR3 sequence (DNA): TGCGCCAGCAGCCAAATACCGGGACAGGGGACCGATGAGCAGTTCTTC. This translates into CASSQIPGQGTDEQFF.

This chain joins TRBV27 and TRBJ1-1; D not resolved. CDR3 size: 13 residues. V was pared by 6 bases and J by 3 bases, with 11 bases between. Germline V gene sequence: CDR1 MNHEY, CDR2 SMNVEV (reference sequence). The CDR3: CASRRTKYTEAFF. Here the CDR3 DNA reads TGTGCCAGCAGGAGGACGAAGTACACTGAAGCTTTCTTT.

This clonotype was counted a single time. This rearrangement joins TRBV6-6 to TRBJ1-1; TRBD1 matches at 8 bases. Germline CDR1 reads MNHNY; CDR2 reads SVGAGI (reference sequence). V lost 7 bases and J lost 1; bases outside the gene matches: 5. The CDR3 is 14 residues long. CDR3 amino acids: CASIAGGTNTEAFF. The CDR3 nucleotides read TGTGCCAGCATCGCAGGGGGCACGAACACTGAAGCTTTCTTT.

This sequence joins TRBV7-6 and TRBJ2-7; D is possibly TRBD2 (5 bases). Germline values: CDR1 SGHVS, CDR2 FNYEAQ. This CDR3 contains 12 residues. Trimming took off 5 bases at V and 5 bases at J, with 10 bases between the two ends. CDR3 amino acids: CASSPLGDEQYF. The CDR3 DNA reads as TGTGCCAGCAGCCCACTAGGAGACGAGCAGTACTTC.

The gene calls are TRBV4-1 and TRBJ2-7; 8 bases align to TRBD2. This CDR3 has 14 amino acids. Per the germline V gene, CDR1 is MGHRA and CDR2 is YSYEKL. The V gene end was trimmed by 1 base and the J gene end by 9 bases; junction bases not matched to a gene: 8. CDR3 protein: CASSQGSGGRGQYF. In DNA form, the CDR3 reads TGCGCCAGCAGCCAAGGGAGCGGGGGCCGGGGGCAGTACTTC.

This chain joins TRBV27 and TRBJ2-1; TRBD1 aligns across 9 bases. This CDR3 has 16 residues. Germline CDR1 and CDR2: MNHEY and SMNVEV (reference sequence). J gave up 4 bases and V 4 bases, and 8 bases lay outside the gene matches. CDR3 DNA: TGTGCCAGCAGTTGGGGAACGACAGGGGGGTACAATGAGCAGTTCTTC. Translated: CASSWGTTGGYNEQFF.

This chain connects TRBV6-1 to TRBJ2-7; D assignment may be TRBD1 or TRBD2 (5 bases each). This CDR3 comprises 13 residues. V was shortened by 5 bases and J by 7 bases, with 15 bases between the two germline ends. Germline CDR1 reads MNHNS; CDR2 reads SASEGT. The CDR3 loop reads CASSFDGAREQYF. CDR3 nucleotides: TGTGCCAGCAGTTTCGACGGGGCCAGGGAGCAGTACTTC.

The rearrangement uses TRBV20-1 and TRBJ1-4, with D possibly TRBD1 on 6 matching bases. The CDR3 loop spans 12 amino acids. The V gene lost 0 bases and the J gene lost 11 bases, with 10 bases spanning the gap. Germline V CDR1 and CDR2: DFQATT, SNEGSKA (reference sequence). CDR3 loop: CSAREQGWKLFF. In DNA form, the CDR3 reads TGCAGTGCTAGAGAACAGGGTTGGAAACTGTTTTTT.

This clonotype was seen a handful of times. The V and J genes are TRBV6-1 and TRBJ2-7; D is unclear. Germline loops: CDR1 MNHNS, CDR2 SASEGT. The CDR3 loop spans 15 amino acids. V was trimmed by 2 bases and J by 2 bases, leaving 13 bases between them. CDR3 DNA sequence: TGTGCCAGCAGTGAACGGTCCGATAATCCCTACGAGCAGTACGTC. This translates into CASSERSDNPYEQYV.

This clonotype was seen a few times. The chain is built from TRBV6-6 and TRBJ1-4, with 12 positions matching TRBD1. The CDR3 is made up of 18 amino acids. V was pared by 1 base and J by 8 bases, with 11 bases of the junction left unmatched. The V gene's germline CDR1 is MNHNY and CDR2 SVGAGI (reference sequence). Written as DNA, the CDR3 is TGTGCCAGCAGTTACTATATGAACCGGGACAGGGGGCACGAAAAACTGTTTTTT. This sequence encodes CASSYYMNRDRGHEKLFF.

The table lists this clonotype with a count of one. The chain employs TRBV7-9 and TRBJ2-1, with 7 positions matching TRBD1. Germline V gene lookup returns CDR1 SEHNR and CDR2 FQNEAQ (reference sequence). This CDR3 is 16 amino acids long. Unmatched junction bases numbered 11, after V lost 5 bases and J lost 4 bases. The chain's CDR3 is CASSASRDREYNEQFF. The CDR3 nucleotides read TGTGCCAGCAGCGCTAGCCGGGACAGAGAGTACAATGAGCAGTTCTTC. Full variable domain (rest looked up from reference TRBV7-9 and TRBJ2-1): DTGVSQNPRHKITKRGQNVTFRCDPISEHNRLYWYRQTLGQGPEFLTYFQNEAQLEKSRLLSDRFSAERPKGSFSTLEIQRTEQGDSAMYLCASSASRDREYNEQFFGPGTRLTVL.

The table lists this clonotype with a few counts. DNA of the CDR3: TGTGCCAGCAGAGGGGGAGAGCGGGATTACTCCTACGAGCAGTACTTC. Amino acid sequence: CASRGGERDYSYEQYF. The chain combines TRBV7-9 with TRBJ2-7; D may be TRBD2 (7 bases). Trimming stripped 6 bases from V and 0 bases from J, with 18 bases between. The CDR3 has 16 residues. The germline V gene encodes CDR1 SEHNR and CDR2 FQNEAQ (reference sequence).

The chain has TRBV7-9 and TRBJ2-7, with 7 bases identical to TRBD2. This CDR3 region has 12 residues. With V trimmed by 6 bases and J by 6 bases, 5 bases remained unmatched. Germline V gene lookup returns CDR1 SEHNR and CDR2 FQNEAQ (reference sequence). This chain's CDR3 is CASSPSGAEQYV. The DNA of the CDR3 is TGTGCCAGCAGTCCAAGCGGGGCCGAGCAGTACGTC.

Only a few counts were recorded for this clonotype. This chain joins TRBV7-9 and TRBJ1-2, with TRBD1 as a possible D gene (6 bases). The CDR3 is 14 amino acids. Germline V gene data show CDR1 as SEHNR and CDR2 as FQNEAQ (reference sequence). V lost 5 bases to trimming and J lost 5 bases, with 15 bases between them. The CDR3 bases are TGTGCCAGCAGCCCTGATTCAGGGGTTTATGGCTACACCTTC. Its translation: CASSPDSGVYGYTF.

For this clonotype: With a much larger clone just one base away, this may be a read error. This chain links TRBV12-5 with TRBJ1-5; TRBD1 might be the D (5 bases). The germline gives CDR1 LGHNT, CDR2 FRNRAP. Trimming cost V 2 bases and J 3 bases, with 23 bases left between them. CDR3 length equals 19 residues. The CDR3 DNA sequence: TGTGCTAGTGGTTTGATAGAACGGGACTCGGGGTCTGACAATCAGCCCCAGCATTTT. Amino acid sequence: CASGLIERDSGSDNQPQHF.

This chain joins TRBV4-1 and TRBJ1-2, with 8 bases matching TRBD1. The CDR3 is made up of 16 amino acids. V dropped 0 bases and J dropped 3; count of bases not matched to a gene: 6. The V gene's germline CDR1 is MGHRA and CDR2 YSYEKL. DNA for the CDR3: TGCGCCAGCAGCCAAGATAGAGGACAGGGCCACTATGGCTACACCTTC. Translation gives CASSQDRGQGHYGYTF.